The subject of this entry is one TCR beta chain. Germline CDR1 and CDR2: SGHRS and YFSETQ. The CDR3 sequence is 14 residues long. V gave up 3 bases and J gave up 4 bases; unmatched junction bases: 6. TCRdb redid the calling of the 5' RACE reads with MiXCR, one entry per CDR3 protein. The sample carries roughly 1.6 million distinct CDR3 sequences, more than 30% recorded once. This record comes from a study of identical twins. The material sequenced was cord blood. This TCR was sampled from a newborn girl in good health. The chain is built from TRBV5-1 and TRBJ1-2, with 7 bases lining up with TRBD1. CDR3 protein: CASSWSGDSYGYTF. CDR3 bases: TGCGCCAGCAGCTGGAGCGGGGACAGCTATGGCTACACCTTC.